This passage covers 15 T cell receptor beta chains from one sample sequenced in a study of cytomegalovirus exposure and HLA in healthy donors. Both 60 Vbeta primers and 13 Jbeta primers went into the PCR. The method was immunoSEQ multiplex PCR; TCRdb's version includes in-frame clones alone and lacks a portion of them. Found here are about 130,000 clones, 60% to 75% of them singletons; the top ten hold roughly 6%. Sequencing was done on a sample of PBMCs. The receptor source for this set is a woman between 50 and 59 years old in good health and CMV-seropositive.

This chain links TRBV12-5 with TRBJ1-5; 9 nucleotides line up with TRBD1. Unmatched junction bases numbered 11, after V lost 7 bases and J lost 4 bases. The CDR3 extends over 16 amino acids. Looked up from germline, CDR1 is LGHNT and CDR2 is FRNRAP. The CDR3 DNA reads TGTGCTAGTGCCTCTGGACAGGGGAATCCAAATCAGCCCCAGCATTTT. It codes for CASASGQGNPNQPQHF.

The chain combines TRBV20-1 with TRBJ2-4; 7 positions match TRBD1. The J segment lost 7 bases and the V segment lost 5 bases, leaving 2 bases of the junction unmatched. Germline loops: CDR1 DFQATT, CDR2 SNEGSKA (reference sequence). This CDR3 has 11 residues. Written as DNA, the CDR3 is TGCAGTGCTCCGACAGGGAACATTCAGTACTTC. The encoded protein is CSAPTGNIQYF.

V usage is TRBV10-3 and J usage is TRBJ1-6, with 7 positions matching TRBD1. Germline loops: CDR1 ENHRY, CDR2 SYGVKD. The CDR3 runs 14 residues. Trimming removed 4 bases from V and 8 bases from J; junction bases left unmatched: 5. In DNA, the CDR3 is TGTGCCATCAGTGGGGGACAGTCCTATTCACCCCTCCACTTT. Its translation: CAISGGQSYSPLHF.

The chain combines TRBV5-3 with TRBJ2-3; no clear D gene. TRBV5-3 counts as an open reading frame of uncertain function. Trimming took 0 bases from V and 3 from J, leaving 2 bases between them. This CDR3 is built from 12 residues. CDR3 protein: CARSLVTDTQYF. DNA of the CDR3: TGTGCCAGAAGCTTGGTAACAGATACGCAGTATTTT.

The CDR3: CASSLYEDYGYTF. The CDR3 bases are TGTGCCAGCAGCCTATACGAAGACTATGGCTACACCTTC. The chain combines TRBV7-6 with TRBJ1-2; D unresolved. The CDR3 covers 13 residues. Trimming shortened V by 5 bases and J by 3 bases, and 10 bases separated the two germline ends. The V gene's germline CDR1 is SGHVS and CDR2 FNYEAQ.

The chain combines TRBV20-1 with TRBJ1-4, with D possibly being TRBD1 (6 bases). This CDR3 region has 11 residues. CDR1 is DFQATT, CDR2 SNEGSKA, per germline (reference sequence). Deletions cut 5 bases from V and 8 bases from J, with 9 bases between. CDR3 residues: CSAPQGEKLFF. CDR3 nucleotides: TGCAGTGCTCCCCAGGGGGAAAAACTGTTTTTT.

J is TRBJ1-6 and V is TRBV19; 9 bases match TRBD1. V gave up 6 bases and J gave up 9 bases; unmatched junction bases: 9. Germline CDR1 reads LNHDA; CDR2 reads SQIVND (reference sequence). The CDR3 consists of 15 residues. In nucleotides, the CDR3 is TGTGCCAGTAGGACACAGGGGGCCCCGGGTTCACCCCTCCACTTT. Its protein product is CASRTQGAPGSPLHF.

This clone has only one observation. CDR3 sequence reads: CASSEYSSPLHF. The DNA for the CDR3 is TGTGCCAGCAGTGAATACTCCTCACCCCTCCACTTT. V gene TRBV25-1 combines with J gene TRBJ1-6; D unclear. V was trimmed by 0 bases and J by 10 bases, leaving 4 bases between them. Looked up from germline, CDR1 is MGHDK and CDR2 is SYGVNS. The CDR3 is 12 residues long.

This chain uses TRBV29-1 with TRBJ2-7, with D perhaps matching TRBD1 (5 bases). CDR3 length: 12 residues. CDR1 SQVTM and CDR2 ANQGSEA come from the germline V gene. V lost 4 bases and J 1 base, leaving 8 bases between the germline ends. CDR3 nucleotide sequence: TGCAGCGTTGGGGGCAGGTCCTACGAGCAGTACTTC. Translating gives CSVGGRSYEQYF.

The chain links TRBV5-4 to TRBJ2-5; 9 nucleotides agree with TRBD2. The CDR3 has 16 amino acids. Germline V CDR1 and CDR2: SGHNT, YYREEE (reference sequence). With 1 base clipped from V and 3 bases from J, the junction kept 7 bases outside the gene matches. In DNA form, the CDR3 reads TGTGCCAGCAGCTTGTATTTGGGACTAGCAAAAGAGACCCAGTACTTC. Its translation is CASSLYLGLAKETQYF.

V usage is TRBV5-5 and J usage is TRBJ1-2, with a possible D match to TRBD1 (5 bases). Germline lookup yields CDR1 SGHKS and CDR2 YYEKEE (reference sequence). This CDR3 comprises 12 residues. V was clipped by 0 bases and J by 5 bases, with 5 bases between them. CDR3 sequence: CASSLGTYGYTF. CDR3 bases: TGTGCCAGCAGCTTGGGGACATATGGCTACACCTTC.

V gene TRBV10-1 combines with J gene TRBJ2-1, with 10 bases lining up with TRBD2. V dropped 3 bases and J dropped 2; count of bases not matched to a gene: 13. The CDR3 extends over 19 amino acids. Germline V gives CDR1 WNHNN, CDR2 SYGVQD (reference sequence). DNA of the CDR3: TGCGCCAGCAGTGACCCCGTGGACCTTAGCGGGGGGACCTACAATGAGCAGTTCTTC. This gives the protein CASSDPVDLSGGTYNEQFF.

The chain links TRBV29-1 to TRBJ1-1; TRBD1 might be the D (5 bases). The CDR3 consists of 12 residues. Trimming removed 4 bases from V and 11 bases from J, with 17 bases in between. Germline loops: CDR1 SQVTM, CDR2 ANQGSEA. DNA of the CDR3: TGCAGCGTTGGGTGGGCAGGGCGGGGGGCTTTCTTT. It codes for CSVGWAGRGAFF.

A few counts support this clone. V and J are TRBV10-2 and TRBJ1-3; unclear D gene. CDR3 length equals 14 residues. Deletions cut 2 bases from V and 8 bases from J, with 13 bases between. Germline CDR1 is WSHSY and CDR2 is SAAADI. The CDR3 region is CASSEGGRYHTIYF. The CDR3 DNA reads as TGCGCCAGCAGTGAGGGAGGCCGATACCACACCATATATTTT.

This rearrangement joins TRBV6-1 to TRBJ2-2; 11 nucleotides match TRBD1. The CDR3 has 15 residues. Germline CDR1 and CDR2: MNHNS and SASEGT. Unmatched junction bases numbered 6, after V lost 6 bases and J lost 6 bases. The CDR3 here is CASRAPGQGAGELFF. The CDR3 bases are TGTGCCAGCAGAGCCCCGGGACAGGGGGCCGGGGAGCTGTTTTTT.